The rows below give T cell receptor beta chains drawn from one sample of a study of blood T cell repertoires in COVID-19. Sequencing used immunoSEQ multiplex PCR; TCRdb keeps in-frame clones, though not all of them. The sample yields fewer than 200,000 clones, roughly 84% seen once. Input material: peripheral blood. These receptors were obtained from a man between 65 and 79 years old with active or convalescent COVID-19. Both conserved end residues are part of each CDR3. The D gene is left open where the match is weak. Not every row has a clone size; where given, it reads once, few, many or a size class.

v_call: TRBV6-5; d_call: -; j_call: TRBJ1-2; clone_size: -; cdr3_nt: TGTGCCAGCAGTTACCCCCAGGGATCTGGCTACACCTTC; cdr3_aa: CASSYPQGSGYTF
v_call: TRBV30; d_call: TRBD1; j_call: TRBJ1-6; clone_size: -; cdr3_nt: TGTGCCTGGAGACAGGGGGGTTTTAATTCACCCCTCCACTTT; cdr3_aa: CAWRQGGFNSPLHF
v_call: TRBV19; d_call: TRBD1; j_call: TRBJ1-2; clone_size: -; cdr3_nt: TGTGCCAGTAGTACGGGACAGGCTTTCTATGGCTACACCTTC; cdr3_aa: CASSTGQAFYGYTF
v_call: TRBV19; d_call: TRBD1; j_call: TRBJ2-7; clone_size: -; cdr3_nt: TGTGCCAGTAGTACAAGAGGGGGCTGGGACGAGCAGTACTTC; cdr3_aa: CASSTRGGWDEQYF
v_call: TRBV4-3; d_call: -; j_call: TRBJ1-4; clone_size: -; cdr3_nt: TGCGCCAGCAGCACACGACAGCGTGAAAAACTGTTTTTT; cdr3_aa: CASSTRQREKLFF
v_call: TRBV5-6; d_call: TRBD2; j_call: TRBJ2-3; clone_size: once; cdr3_nt: TGTGCCAGCAGCTTGGACGGTAGCGGGGGACGAACAGATACGCAGTATTTT; cdr3_aa: CASSLDGSGGRTDTQYF
v_call: TRBV5-5; d_call: -; j_call: TRBJ1-4; clone_size: -; cdr3_nt: TGTGCCAGCAGCTTGGTAGGGGGTGGCACACTGTTTTTT; cdr3_aa: CASSLVGGGTLFF
v_call: TRBV7-9; d_call: TRBD1; j_call: TRBJ2-7; clone_size: -; cdr3_nt: TGTGCCAGCAACAGGGGGCGGGACGAGCAGTACTTC; cdr3_aa: CASNRGRDEQYF
v_call: TRBV28; d_call: -; j_call: TRBJ1-1; clone_size: once; cdr3_nt: TGTGCCAGCAGTTTAAGAACAGGGTCCCTACGAAACACTGAAGCTTTCTTT; cdr3_aa: CASSLRTGSLRNTEAFF
v_call: TRBV11-3; d_call: TRBD1; j_call: TRBJ2-3; clone_size: -; cdr3_nt: TGTGCCAGCAGCTTAACAGGGGGCAGGGGAGATACGCAGTATTTT; cdr3_aa: CASSLTGGRGDTQYF
v_call: TRBV9; d_call: TRBD1; j_call: TRBJ1-5; clone_size: -; cdr3_nt: TGTGCCAGCAGCACCGGACAGGGGGCAGATCAGCCCCAGCATTTT; cdr3_aa: CASSTGQGADQPQHF
v_call: TRBV7-2; d_call: -; j_call: TRBJ2-5; clone_size: -; cdr3_nt: TGTGCCAGCAGCTTCTCCTACCAAGAGACCCAGTACTTC; cdr3_aa: CASSFSYQETQYF
v_call: TRBV5-1; d_call: -; j_call: TRBJ1-1; clone_size: -; cdr3_nt: TGCGCCAGCAGCTCCCAGGGGAACACTGAAGCTTTCTTT; cdr3_aa: CASSSQGNTEAFF
v_call: TRBV19; d_call: -; j_call: TRBJ2-2; clone_size: -; cdr3_nt: TGTGCCAGCCACCGTTACAGGGAGAGCACCGGGGAGCTGTTTTTT; cdr3_aa: CASHRYRESTGELFF
v_call: TRBV7-7; d_call: TRBD2; j_call: TRBJ2-1; clone_size: -; cdr3_nt: TGTGCTAGCAGCCTCACGGTAGCGGGGGACAATGAGCAGTTCTTC; cdr3_aa: CASSLTVAGDNEQFF
v_call: TRBV9; d_call: TRBD2; j_call: TRBJ2-1; clone_size: -; cdr3_nt: TGTGCCAGCAGCGTAGTCTCGGCTAGCGGGAGTAAAGGCGGTGAGCAGTTCTTC; cdr3_aa: CASSVVSASGSKGGEQFF
v_call: TRBV15; d_call: -; j_call: TRBJ1-5; clone_size: -; cdr3_nt: TGTGCCACCAGCAGAGATGTACAGCCCCAGCATTTT; cdr3_aa: CATSRDVQPQHF
v_call: TRBV28; d_call: TRBD1; j_call: TRBJ1-2; clone_size: -; cdr3_nt: TGTGCCAGCAGTTTGCAAGGGGGCTCTGGCTATGGCTACACCTTC; cdr3_aa: CASSLQGGSGYGYTF
v_call: TRBV15; d_call: TRBD2; j_call: TRBJ2-2; clone_size: -; cdr3_nt: TGTGCCACCAGCAGAGAAGGACTAGACACCGGGGAGCTGTTTTTT; cdr3_aa: CATSREGLDTGELFF
v_call: TRBV19; d_call: TRBD1; j_call: TRBJ2-7; clone_size: once; cdr3_nt: TGTGCCAGTAGTCTCCGGGACAGGGACGACGAGCAGTACTTC; cdr3_aa: CASSLRDRDDEQYF
v_call: TRBV7-9; d_call: -; j_call: TRBJ1-2; clone_size: -; cdr3_nt: TGTGCCAGCAGCTTAGACCCCTCCTCAGGTGGCTACACCTTC; cdr3_aa: CASSLDPSSGGYTF
v_call: TRBV18; d_call: -; j_call: TRBJ1-2; clone_size: -; cdr3_nt: TGTGCCAGCTCCCTAGCTGTGAGTGACTATGGCTACACCTTC; cdr3_aa: CASSLAVSDYGYTF
v_call: TRBV3-1/TRBV3-2; d_call: TRBD2; j_call: TRBJ2-7; clone_size: -; cdr3_nt: TGTGCCAGCAGCCCCGGACTAGCGGGGGGTTACGAGCAGTACTTC; cdr3_aa: CASSPGLAGGYEQYF
v_call: TRBV15; d_call: -; j_call: TRBJ1-2; clone_size: -; cdr3_nt: TGTGCCACCAGCCTTACAGGGTTTCCTTCTGGCTACACCTTC; cdr3_aa: CATSLTGFPSGYTF
v_call: TRBV7-9; d_call: -; j_call: TRBJ2-1; clone_size: -; cdr3_nt: TGTGCCAGCAGCTTTGGAGGGGATGAGCAGTTCTTC; cdr3_aa: CASSFGGDEQFF